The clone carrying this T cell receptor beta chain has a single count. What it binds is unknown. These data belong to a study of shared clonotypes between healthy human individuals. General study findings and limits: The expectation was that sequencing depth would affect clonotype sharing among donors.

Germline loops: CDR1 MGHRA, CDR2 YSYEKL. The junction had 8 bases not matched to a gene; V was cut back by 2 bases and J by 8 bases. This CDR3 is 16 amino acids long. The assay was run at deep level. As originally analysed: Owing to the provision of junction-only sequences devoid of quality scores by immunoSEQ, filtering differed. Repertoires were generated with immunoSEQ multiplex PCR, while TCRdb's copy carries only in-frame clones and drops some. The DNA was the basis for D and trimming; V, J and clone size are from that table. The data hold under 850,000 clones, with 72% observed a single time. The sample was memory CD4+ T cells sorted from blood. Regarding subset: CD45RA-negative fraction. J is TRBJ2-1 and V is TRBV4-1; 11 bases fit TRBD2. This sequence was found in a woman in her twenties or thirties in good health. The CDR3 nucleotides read TGCGCCAGCAGCCAACCCTTAGCGGGAGGGCCCTATGAGCAGTTCTTC. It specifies CASSQPLAGGPYEQFF.